The rows below give T cell receptor beta chains drawn from one sample of a study of identical twins. TCRdb recomputed calls from the 5' RACE reads with MiXCR, one row per CDR3 protein. The sample has around 240,000 distinct CDR3 sequences, about 7.3% seen once; the top ten hold roughly 3.7%. This same sample was also taken into another study, of yellow fever vaccine responses in identical twins.

Sequencing was carried out using memory (CD45RO+) T cells sorted from blood. All receptors derive from a young woman in good health. CDR3s include the opening cysteine and the closing phenylalanine or tryptophan. The D gene is left open where the match is weak. The size field is filled for only some rows; it gives once, few, many or a size class.

clone size: -; J gene: TRBJ2-3; D gene: -; V gene: TRBV14; CDR3 protein: CASSPQVTDTQYF; CDR3 DNA: TGTGCCAGCAGCCCCCAAGTCACAGATACGCAGTATTTT
clone size: many; J gene: TRBJ2-3; D gene: -; V gene: TRBV25-1; CDR3 protein: CASSESGGMLSDTQYF; CDR3 DNA: TGTGCCAGCAGTGAATCCGGCGGGATGTTGTCAGATACGCAGTATTTT
clone size: -; J gene: TRBJ2-1; D gene: TRBD1; V gene: TRBV5-1; CDR3 protein: CASSTPQGALYNEQFF; CDR3 DNA: TGCGCCAGCAGCACCCCTCAGGGGGCCCTCTACAATGAGCAGTTCTTC
clone size: few; J gene: TRBJ2-1; D gene: -; V gene: TRBV9; CDR3 protein: CASSVDSTSYNEQFF; CDR3 DNA: TGTGCCAGCAGCGTAGACAGTACCTCCTACAATGAGCAGTTCTTC
clone size: many; J gene: TRBJ2-7; D gene: -; V gene: TRBV5-1; CDR3 protein: CASSLGGTESYEQYF; CDR3 DNA: TGCGCCAGCAGCTTGGGAGGGACGGAGTCCTACGAGCAGTACTTC
clone size: few; J gene: TRBJ1-1; D gene: -; V gene: TRBV12-5; CDR3 protein: CASGLVQVSEAFF; CDR3 DNA: TGTGCTAGTGGTTTGGTACAGGTATCTGAAGCTTTCTTT
clone size: few; J gene: TRBJ2-1; D gene: TRBD2; V gene: TRBV6-1; CDR3 protein: CASSEASGGAFNEQFF; CDR3 DNA: TGTGCCAGCAGTGAAGCAAGCGGGGGGGCTTTCAATGAGCAGTTCTTC
clone size: -; J gene: TRBJ2-4; D gene: -; V gene: TRBV2; CDR3 protein: CASLGGRNIQYF; CDR3 DNA: TGTGCCAGCCTTGGGGGCAGAAACATTCAGTACTTC
clone size: many; J gene: TRBJ2-2; D gene: -; V gene: TRBV7-2; CDR3 protein: CASSLAEIGGNGELFF; CDR3 DNA: TGTGCCAGCAGCTTAGCCGAGATTGGGGGTAACGGGGAGCTGTTTTTT
clone size: -; J gene: TRBJ2-2; D gene: -; V gene: TRBV5-1; CDR3 protein: CASSWDSGELFF; CDR3 DNA: TGCGCCAGCAGCTGGGACTCCGGGGAGCTGTTTTTT
clone size: -; J gene: TRBJ2-1; D gene: -; V gene: TRBV7-2; CDR3 protein: CASSLGLSTYNEQFF; CDR3 DNA: TGTGCCAGCAGCTTAGGACTATCGACTTACAATGAGCAGTTCTTC
clone size: many; J gene: TRBJ2-5; D gene: -; V gene: TRBV10-2; CDR3 protein: CASSESASWETQYF; CDR3 DNA: TGCGCCAGCAGTGAGTCGGCCTCTTGGGAGACCCAGTACTTC
clone size: many; J gene: TRBJ2-2; D gene: -; V gene: TRBV7-6; CDR3 protein: CASSLVQVGWTGELFF; CDR3 DNA: TGTGCCAGCAGCTTAGTACAGGTCGGTTGGACCGGGGAGCTGTTTTTT
clone size: many; J gene: TRBJ1-3; D gene: TRBD1; V gene: TRBV5-1; CDR3 protein: CASRQQGTSSGNTIYF; CDR3 DNA: TGCGCCAGCAGACAACAGGGGACCTCCTCTGGAAACACCATATATTTT
clone size: -; J gene: TRBJ2-2; D gene: TRBD2; V gene: TRBV4-1; CDR3 protein: CASSQARLAGGPQRANTGELFF; CDR3 DNA: TGCGCCAGCAGCCAAGCCCGACTAGCGGGGGGCCCGCAGAGAGCGAACACCGGGGAGCTGTTTTTT
clone size: -; J gene: TRBJ2-7; D gene: -; V gene: TRBV6-1; CDR3 protein: CASRFRPSYEQYF; CDR3 DNA: TGTGCCAGTAGGTTCAGGCCATCCTACGAGCAGTACTTC
clone size: -; J gene: TRBJ2-2; D gene: -; V gene: TRBV9; CDR3 protein: CASSVASGGAPGELFF; CDR3 DNA: TGTGCCAGCAGCGTAGCCTCAGGGGGGGCCCCCGGGGAGCTGTTTTTT
clone size: -; J gene: TRBJ2-1; D gene: -; V gene: TRBV20-1; CDR3 protein: CSAKQDSYNEQFF; CDR3 DNA: TGCAGTGCTAAACAAGACTCCTACAATGAGCAGTTCTTC
clone size: -; J gene: TRBJ1-4; D gene: TRBD1; V gene: TRBV12-3/TRBV12-4; CDR3 protein: CASSFGAGGGKLFF; CDR3 DNA: TGTGCCAGCAGTTTCGGGGCAGGGGGAGGAAAACTGTTTTTT
clone size: few; J gene: TRBJ2-1; D gene: -; V gene: TRBV5-5; CDR3 protein: CASSLRTASYEQFF; CDR3 DNA: TGTGCCAGCAGCTTGCGGACAGCCAGTTATGAGCAGTTCTTC
clone size: many; J gene: TRBJ2-2; D gene: -; V gene: TRBV12-3/TRBV12-4; CDR3 protein: CASIGGGQSSNTGELFF; CDR3 DNA: TGTGCCAGCATCGGAGGGGGACAGAGTTCTAACACCGGGGAGCTGTTTTTT
clone size: -; J gene: TRBJ2-7; D gene: -; V gene: TRBV2; CDR3 protein: CASSDPPGGSYEQYF; CDR3 DNA: TGTGCCAGCAGTGATCCCCCGGGCGGGTCCTACGAGCAGTACTTC
clone size: -; J gene: TRBJ2-3; D gene: TRBD1; V gene: TRBV20-1; CDR3 protein: CSARDGKGAGDTQYF; CDR3 DNA: TGCAGTGCTAGAGATGGGAAGGGGGCAGGAGATACGCAGTATTTT
clone size: many; J gene: TRBJ2-1; D gene: -; V gene: TRBV3-1; CDR3 protein: CASSQADLSSYNEQFF; CDR3 DNA: TGTGCCAGCAGCCAAGCGGACTTGAGCTCCTACAATGAGCAGTTCTTC
clone size: few; J gene: TRBJ2-2; D gene: TRBD2; V gene: TRBV24-1; CDR3 protein: CATSDRTSPGELFF; CDR3 DNA: TGTGCCACCAGTGACCGGACTAGCCCCGGGGAGCTGTTTTTT
clone size: few; J gene: TRBJ2-5; D gene: TRBD2; V gene: TRBV12-3/TRBV12-4; CDR3 protein: CASRGLAGGGKTQYF; CDR3 DNA: TGTGCCAGCAGGGGACTAGCGGGAGGAGGGAAGACCCAGTACTTC
clone size: -; J gene: TRBJ2-1; D gene: -; V gene: TRBV29-1; CDR3 protein: CSVVSSIEQFF; CDR3 DNA: TGCAGCGTTGTCTCTAGCATCGAGCAGTTCTTC
clone size: few; J gene: TRBJ1-2; D gene: -; V gene: TRBV5-6; CDR3 protein: CASSLAGNGYTF; CDR3 DNA: TGTGCCAGCAGCTTGGCGGGAAACGGCTACACCTTC
clone size: many; J gene: TRBJ2-5; D gene: -; V gene: TRBV24-1; CDR3 protein: CATSDFVTGKGETQYF; CDR3 DNA: TGTGCCACCAGTGATTTTGTAACAGGTAAAGGAGAGACCCAGTACTTC